The 23 T cell receptor beta chains reported below all come from one sample, sequenced in a study of cytomegalovirus exposure and HLA in healthy donors. PCR employed 60 Vbeta and 13 Jbeta primers. TCRdb keeps only in-frame clones here, not all; method: immunoSEQ multiplex PCR. Here the sample spans 200,000 to 250,000 clones, 70% to 80% being singletons. Input material: PBMCs. The receptors come from a girl aged 2 to 9 in good health and CMV-seronegative.

This clone was observed a single time. The chain couples TRBV21-1 to TRBJ1-1; the tabulated D call, TRBD1, remains unverified against the DNA. TRBV21-1 is described as a pseudogene. CDR3 length equals 14 residues. This chain's CDR3 is CASRVSAGRVEAFF. The CDR3 bases are TGTGCCAGCAGGGTTTCGGCAGGCCGAGTTGAAGCTTTCTTT.

The chain employs TRBV27 and TRBJ2-1, with D possibly matching TRBD1 (5 bases). Trimming left V 4 bases short and J 12 bases short, with 16 bases between. Looked up from germline, CDR1 is MNHEY and CDR2 is SMNVEV (reference sequence). The CDR3 spans 13 residues. DNA for the CDR3: TGTGCCAGCAGTTCATCGCGTAGGGGTGGGCAGTTCTTC. Amino acids: CASSSSRRGGQFF.

The J gene is TRBJ1-3, the V gene TRBV5-1; D call uncertain. Germline assignment: CDR1 SGHRS and CDR2 YFSETQ. Trimming pared 6 bases from V and 7 bases from J, leaving 5 bases between. This CDR3 contains 10 residues. The CDR3 is CASNINTIYF. The DNA of the CDR3 is TGCGCCAGCAATATCAACACCATATATTTT.

This clone has just a few counts. The rearrangement joins TRBV25-1 to TRBJ1-2; the D gene is possibly TRBD1 (6 bases). The CDR3 is made up of 15 amino acids. V lost 5 bases, J lost 4 bases, and 17 bases lay in between. Germline V gene data show CDR1 as MGHDK and CDR2 as SYGVNS. The CDR3, as DNA: TGTGCCAGCAGTAAGGGGGTTAGAGTCATCTATGGCTACACCTTC. Translating it yields CASSKGVRVIYGYTF.

The genes are TRBV6-1 and TRBJ2-7, with D unresolved. Germline-derived CDR1 and CDR2 are MNHNS and SASEGT. This CDR3 is built from 11 residues. Trimming stripped 1 base from V and 7 bases from J, with 5 bases between. The CDR3 loop reads CASSEVREQYF. The CDR3 DNA is TGTGCCAGCAGTGAAGTGAGGGAGCAGTACTTC.

The rearrangement links TRBV2 to TRBJ2-2, with D perhaps TRBD1 (5 bases). CDR1 and CDR2 from the germline V gene are SNHLY and FYNNEI. V lost 0 bases to trimming and J lost 5 bases, with 7 bases between them. The CDR3 totals 14 residues. The CDR3 sequence is CASSEAQGTGELFF. In nucleotides, the CDR3 is TGTGCCAGCAGTGAAGCGCAGGGAACCGGGGAGCTGTTTTTT.

V gene TRBV29-1 combines with J gene TRBJ1-2; 8 nucleotides line up with TRBD1. V lost 2 bases and J lost 8; bases outside the gene matches: 4. The V gene's germline CDR1 is SQVTM and CDR2 ANQGSEA. CDR3 length: 12 amino acids. In nucleotides, the CDR3 is TGCAGCGTTGAACAGGGGGCGCGGGGCTACACCTTC. Protein: CSVEQGARGYTF.

The rearrangement joins TRBV18 to TRBJ2-2; a possible D gene is TRBD1 (6 bases). Between the trimmed V and J ends, which lost 4 bases and 5 bases, there was a span of 8 bases. Germline V gene lookup returns CDR1 KGHSH and CDR2 LQKENI. This CDR3 has 13 residues. The CDR3 DNA reads as TGTGCCAGCTCACGAGACAGGACCGGGGAGCTGTTTTTT. This translates into CASSRDRTGELFF. Full variable domain (outside the CDR3, taken from reference TRBV18 and TRBJ2-2): NAGVMQNPRHLVRRRGQEARLRCSPMKGHSHVYWYRQLPEEGLKFMVYLQKENIIDESGMPKERFSAEFPKEGPSILRIQQVVRGDSAAYFCASSRDRTGELFFGEGSRLTVL.

J is TRBJ1-2 and V is TRBV10-3; possibly TRBD1 for D (5 bases). Trimming removed 6 bases from V and 3 bases from J, with 11 bases in between. Per the germline V gene, CDR1 is ENHRY and CDR2 is SYGVKD. The CDR3 runs to 13 residues. The CDR3: CAISPGVDYGYTF. The CDR3 nucleotides are TGTGCCATCAGCCCGGGGGTTGACTATGGCTACACCTTC.

The chain employs TRBV5-4 and TRBJ1-1, with a possible D match to TRBD1 (5 bases). Trimming removed 3 bases at V and 6 bases at J, with 18 bases between. This CDR3 comprises 15 residues. Per germline, CDR1 SGHNT and CDR2 YYREEE (reference sequence). The CDR3 nucleotides are TGTGCCAGCAGCTCGACGGACACTTTCAGCCCTGAAGCTTTCTTT. Translating gives CASSSTDTFSPEAFF.

This clone was seen only once. The chain links TRBV5-4 to TRBJ1-1; D remains unclear. Trimming took 2 bases from V and 8 from J, leaving 10 bases between them. Germline CDR1 SGHNT, CDR2 YYREEE (reference sequence). The CDR3 has 12 residues. The CDR3 protein is CASSLAFSEAFF. The CDR3 region has the DNA TGTGCCAGCAGCTTAGCATTCTCGGAAGCTTTCTTT. The full variable domain, with the rest looked up from reference TRBV5-4 and TRBJ1-1, is ETGVTQSPTHLIKTRGQQVTLRCSSQSGHNTVSWYQQALGQGPQFIFQYYREEENGRGNFPPRFSGLQFPNYSSELNVNALELDDSALYLCASSLAFSEAFFGQGTRLTVV.

The chain is built from TRBV4-1 and TRBJ2-3, with 7 bases fitting TRBD2. CDR3 length: 15 amino acids. V was pared by 3 bases and J by 3 bases, with 6 bases of the junction left unmatched. Germline V gives CDR1 MGHRA, CDR2 YSYEKL. The CDR3 nucleotides read TGCGCCAGCAGCCAGGTCGGAGCGGGGACAGATACGCAGTATTTT. Translating gives CASSQVGAGTDTQYF.

The chain recombines TRBV15 with TRBJ1-2, with 7 positions matching TRBD1. V dropped 3 bases and J dropped 8; count of bases not matched to a gene: 6. Germline V gives CDR1 LNHNV, CDR2 YYDKDF (reference sequence). This CDR3 has 13 residues. The CDR3 DNA is TGTGCCACCAGCAGTAGGGGGCGAGAAGGCTACACCTTC. Translated: CATSSRGREGYTF.

The chain uses TRBV13 and TRBJ1-2; D is ambiguous. Trimming removed 5 bases at V and 6 bases at J, with 13 bases between. The CDR3 consists of 13 residues. Per germline, CDR1 PRHDT and CDR2 FYEKMQ (reference sequence). The CDR3 here is CASSRLLANGYTF. The CDR3, as DNA: TGTGCCAGCAGCCGACTTTTGGCTAATGGCTACACCTTC.

The chain has TRBV2 and TRBJ2-1; tentative D call: TRBD2 (5 bases). CDR3 length equals 12 residues. V lost 6 bases, J lost 9 bases, and 12 bases lay in between. Germline V CDR1 and CDR2: SNHLY, FYNNEI. The CDR3 coding sequence is TGTGCCAGCAGGGCCACTAGTGGTGAGCAGTTCTTC. This codes for CASRATSGEQFF.

The count of this clone is one. V and J are TRBV7-6 and TRBJ1-1; D not certain. Germline CDR1 SGHVS, CDR2 FNYEAQ. V was pared by 3 bases and J by 6 bases, with 14 bases between. This CDR3 is built from 14 residues. The CDR3 reads CASSLGGGPAEAFF. CDR3 nucleotide sequence: TGTGCCAGCAGCTTGGGTGGAGGGCCGGCTGAAGCTTTCTTT.

The J gene is TRBJ1-2, the V gene TRBV5-6, with 9 nucleotides matching TRBD1. After removal of 4 bases from V and 8 bases from J, the junction contained 9 bases not matched to a gene. The CDR3 is made up of 14 amino acids. The germline V gene encodes CDR1 SGHDT and CDR2 YYEEEE. This chain's CDR3 is CASSSGQGLGGYTF. The CDR3 nucleotides are TGTGCCAGCAGCAGCGGACAGGGGCTCGGAGGCTACACCTTC.

The chain carries TRBV5-1 and TRBJ2-7, with TRBD1 matching 8 bases. The length of the CDR3 is 14 residues. V gave up 4 bases and J gave up 3 bases; unmatched junction bases: 6. Germline V lookup: CDR1 SGHRS, CDR2 YFSETQ. The CDR3 DNA reads as TGCGCCAGCAGCGTAGGACAGGGTGTCTACGAGCAGTACTTC. Amino acids: CASSVGQGVYEQYF.

The gene calls are TRBV11-2 and TRBJ2-1; 7 bases line up with TRBD1. The CDR3 spans 15 residues. J gave up 5 bases and V 4 bases, and 8 bases lay outside the gene matches. Germline values: CDR1 SGHAT, CDR2 FQNNGV. The CDR3 loop is CASSSYRGRNNEQFF. CDR3 bases: TGTGCCAGCAGCTCTTACAGGGGTAGGAACAATGAGCAGTTCTTC.

This rearrangement joins TRBV27 to TRBJ2-2; the match to TRBD1 covers 7 bases. From germline, CDR1 is MNHEY and CDR2 SMNVEV (reference sequence). The CDR3 length is 13 residues. V lost 8 bases to trimming and J lost 5 bases; unmatched junction nucleotides: 5. The CDR3 nucleotides read TGTGCCAGCTTTACAGGGGATACCGGGGAGCTGTTTTTT. It encodes CASFTGDTGELFF.

This sequence joins TRBV5-4 and TRBJ1-1; TRBD1 might be the D (6 bases). The ends were cut back, 2 bases at V and 6 bases at J, with 17 bases in the middle. Germline V gene lookup returns CDR1 SGHNT and CDR2 YYREEE (reference sequence). This CDR3 contains 15 residues. The CDR3: CASSFTGSGSPEAFF. In DNA, the CDR3 is TGTGCCAGCAGCTTTACAGGGTCTGGATCCCCTGAAGCTTTCTTT.

This chain links TRBV5-6 with TRBJ2-4, with 13 bases that match TRBD2. The J segment lost 3 bases and the V segment lost 4 bases, leaving 7 bases of the junction unmatched. The CDR3 has 17 amino acids. Germline CDR1 and CDR2: SGHDT and YYEEEE. CDR3 DNA sequence: TGTGCCAGCAGCGGACTAGCGGGGGCCCATCACAAAAACATTCAGTACTTC. Protein sequence: CASSGLAGAHHKNIQYF.

The chain joins TRBV10-2 to TRBJ2-1, with 8 bases matching TRBD2. The CDR3 is 15 amino acids. Germline-derived CDR1 and CDR2 are WSHSY and SAAADI. The V gene end was trimmed by 3 bases and the J gene end by 5 bases; junction bases not matched to a gene: 6. CDR3 DNA sequence: TGCGCCAGCAGTGATTTGGCGGGAGGCAACAATGAGCAGTTCTTC. Amino acid sequence: CASSDLAGGNNEQFF.